This TCR beta chain stems from a study of cytomegalovirus exposure and HLA in healthy donors (dated 2017 in TCRdb). In terms of the full investigation: According to a later analysis, one platform produced both the roughly 110 validation repertoires and the 670 or so repertoires of the first cohort. The study aimed to test whether signatures of past pathogen exposure could be identified by cataloging public T cell receptors. Besides the first cohort of hundreds of subjects, a separate validation cohort made up of over a hundred different subjects was used. To predict cytomegalovirus infection status, the study combined high-throughput TCR immunosequencing, statistical association of individual TCRs with disease status, and machine learning. Points the paper makes about the study in general: In a later analysis, TCRs clustered in the first cohort were found to also tend to co-occur in the approximately 110 validation repertoires, with around 94% of cluster scores above 0. In vitro tests confirmed that a few of the cytomegalovirus-associated TCR beta chains recognize cytomegalovirus antigens. The study listed around 160 TCR beta chains as associated with cytomegalovirus. The authors suggested that the approach could potentially be generalized to other disease states and immunological phenotypes. In both the original and validation cohorts, the classifier was reported to diagnose cytomegalovirus status with high specificity and sensitivity. The validation cohort had no HLA typing available for a later analysis, so co-occurrence within that cohort was assessed over all 110 or so repertoires. Most TCR sequences were observed very rarely across donors, whereas some public TCRs were present in many individuals.

The cysteine opens and the phenylalanine closes a CDR3 of 17 amino acids. Kept here is only the CDR3 DNA, which spans 51 bases and is read in frame from base 1. After removal of 0 bases from V and 2 bases from J, the junction retains 6 bases not matched to a gene. The germline V gene encodes CDR1 PRHDT and CDR2 FYEKMQ (reference sequence). A note on this clone: What this receptor recognizes is not known. Qualities for individual bases were not recorded, and no much larger clone is one base off.

The donors were included in the validation cohort of 120 subjects, a group kept apart from the 666-subject first cohort. The receptor library was made with the immunoSEQ multiplex PCR assay. Under the source paper's analysis protocol: A statistical classification framework was built for diagnosing cytomegalovirus status from the catalog of TCR beta chain sequences. TCRdb provides this immuneACCESS table in a form limited to in-frame rearrangements. Some clones are lacking; in checked studies, under half of them reflect an unresolved V gene, and why the rest are absent is not known. The DNA was the basis for D and trimming; V, J and clone size are from that table. The sample table lists approximately 190,000 clones, 75% to 90% of them with a count of one. Around 7% of the sample rests with the top ten.

The chain uses TRBV13 and TRBJ2-7, with 11 middle bases fitting TRBD1. The receptor was isolated from a man aged 18 to 29 in good health and CMV-seropositive. The source material was PBMCs. The CDR3 reads CASSLGRTGGAPYEQYF. The DNA sequence reads TGTGCCAGCAGCTTAGGCCGGACAGGGGGCGCTCCCTACGAGCAGTACTTC.